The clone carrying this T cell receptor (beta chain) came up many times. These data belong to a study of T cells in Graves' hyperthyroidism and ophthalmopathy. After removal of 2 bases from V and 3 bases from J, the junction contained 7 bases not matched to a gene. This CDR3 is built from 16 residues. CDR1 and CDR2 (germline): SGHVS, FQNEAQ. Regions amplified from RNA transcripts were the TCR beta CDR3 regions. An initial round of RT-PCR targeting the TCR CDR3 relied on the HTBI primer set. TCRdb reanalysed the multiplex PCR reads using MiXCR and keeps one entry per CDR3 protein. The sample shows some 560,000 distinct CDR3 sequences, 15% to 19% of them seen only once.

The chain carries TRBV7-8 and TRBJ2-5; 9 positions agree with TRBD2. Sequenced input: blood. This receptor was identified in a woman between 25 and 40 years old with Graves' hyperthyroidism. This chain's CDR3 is CASSLLGGREEETQYF. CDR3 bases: TGTGCCAGCAGCTTACTGGGCGGGAGGGAAGAAGAGACCCAGTACTTC.